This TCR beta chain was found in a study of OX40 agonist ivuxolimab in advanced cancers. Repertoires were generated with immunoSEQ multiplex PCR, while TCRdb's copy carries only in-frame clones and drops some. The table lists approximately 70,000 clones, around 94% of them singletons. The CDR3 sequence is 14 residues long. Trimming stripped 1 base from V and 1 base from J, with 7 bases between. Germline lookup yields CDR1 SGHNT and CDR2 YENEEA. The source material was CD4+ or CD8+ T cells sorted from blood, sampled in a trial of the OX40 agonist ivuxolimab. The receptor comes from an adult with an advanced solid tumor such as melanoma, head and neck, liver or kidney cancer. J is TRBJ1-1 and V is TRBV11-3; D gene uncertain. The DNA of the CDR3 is TGTGCCAGCAGCTTAGGGGTCGGGAACACTGAAGCTTTCTTT. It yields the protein CASSLGVGNTEAFF.